This T cell receptor beta chain is drawn from a study of CD8 T cells in Susac syndrome. cDNA came from approximately 0.5 to 1 ug RNA primed by random hexamers. TCRdb re-analysed the immunoSEQ multiplex PCR reads in MiXCR, keeping a single row per CDR3 protein. This sample has roughly 250,000 distinct CDR3 sequences, with 90% to 97% found just once. There are 14 residues in the CDR3. The V segment lost 3 bases and the J segment 4 bases; nucleotides outside the gene matches: 9. The germline V gene encodes CDR1 DFQATT and CDR2 SNEGSKA (reference sequence). This receptor was identified in a human donor with Susac syndrome. This chain uses TRBV20-1 with TRBJ2-7; 7 bases agree with TRBD2. What was sequenced was CD4+ T cells from PBMCs. CDR3 in DNA: TGCAGTGCTAGTCTAGGCGGGGGTGGTTACGAGCAGTACTTC. It yields the protein CSASLGGGGYEQYF.